A single sample is the source of the 18 T cell receptor beta chains below, sequenced in a study of T cell repertoires in cytomegalovirus infection. Each CDR3 protein is one row after TCRdb ran MiXCR on the reads. The sample consists of roughly 180,000 distinct CDR3 sequences, 28% of them appearing once. Material: PBMCs. The receptors shown here come from a human donor in good health (CMV status not recorded). Some clones in this sample may be carry-over from other donors' samples.

This chain joins TRBV20-1 and TRBJ2-2; 8 bases align to TRBD1. V was clipped by 2 bases and J by 5 bases; unmatched bases: 4. Germline CDR1 reads DFQATT; CDR2 reads SNEGSKA (reference sequence). The CDR3 is 14 residues long. The chain's CDR3 is CSARRTGLTGELFF. DNA of the CDR3: TGCAGTGCTAGAAGGACAGGGTTGACCGGGGAGCTGTTTTTT.

This clonotype was seen many times. The chain employs TRBV7-2 and TRBJ1-1, with 8 bases that match TRBD1. Germline trimming cut 5 bases from V and 3 bases from J; bases unmatched to any gene: 5. The CDR3 consists of 14 residues. In germline, CDR1 is SGHTA, CDR2 FQGNSA. The CDR3 DNA is TGTGCCAGCAGCAGGGGACAGGAGGACACTGAAGCTTTCTTT. This translates into CASSRGQEDTEAFF.

This clonotype was observed a few times. V gene TRBV5-1 combines with J gene TRBJ1-3; D not certain. V was cut by 4 bases and J by 0 bases, with 8 bases left in between. Germline-derived CDR1 and CDR2 are SGHRS and YFSETQ. This CDR3 region has 14 residues. The CDR3 sequence: CASSLTPSGNTIYF. As DNA, the CDR3 is TGCGCCAGCAGCCTCACTCCCTCTGGAAACACCATATATTTT.

This clonotype was recorded a few times. The chain couples TRBV2 to TRBJ1-1; no definite D call. V was cut by 7 bases and J by 4 bases, with 13 bases left in between. Germline CDR1 reads SNHLY; CDR2 reads FYNNEI. CDR3 length equals 13 residues. CDR3 loop: CASMSWEGTEAFF. In nucleotides, the CDR3 is TGTGCCAGCATGAGTTGGGAGGGCACTGAAGCTTTCTTT.

CDR3 sequence: CASSSESAGELFF. The CDR3 nucleotides are TGTGCCAGCAGCTCAGAGTCGGCCGGGGAGCTGTTTTTT. The genes are TRBV7-2 and TRBJ2-2; D is ambiguous. This CDR3 spans 13 amino acids. The germline CDR1 and CDR2 sequences are SGHTA and FQGNSA. The V end lost 4 bases, the J end lost 6 bases, and 9 bases lay between the germline ends.

This sequence joins TRBV23-1 and TRBJ1-1; unclear D gene. TRBV23-1 is an open reading frame, and its role is uncertain. The CDR3 is 13 amino acids. V lost 1 base, J lost 4 bases, and 7 bases lay in between. This CDR3 is CASSQFPGTEAFF. As DNA, the CDR3 is TGCGCCAGCAGTCAATTTCCGGGCACTGAAGCTTTCTTT.

The chain recombines TRBV5-1 with TRBJ1-5; TRBD1 might be the D (6 bases). The CDR3 loop spans 14 amino acids. V was trimmed by 4 bases and J by 3 bases, leaving 11 bases between them. CDR1 and CDR2 (germline): SGHRS, YFSETQ. DNA of the CDR3: TGCGCCAGCAGCCAAACAGGGAACAATCAGCCCCAGCATTTT. Protein product: CASSQTGNNQPQHF.

This chain links TRBV6-6 with TRBJ2-7; maybe TRBD2 (6 bases). In germline, CDR1 is MNHNY, CDR2 SVGAGI (reference sequence). The length of the CDR3 is 13 residues. Deletions cut 7 bases from V and 6 bases from J, with 16 bases between. The CDR3 coding sequence is TGTGCCAGCATCGCCCGAGGGACTTCCGAGCAGTACTTC. Translated, it gives CASIARGTSEQYF.

This clonotype has a count of ten or more. The chain has TRBV7-8 and TRBJ1-4; D might be TRBD1 (5 bases). Trimming removed 1 base at V and 10 bases at J, with 10 bases between. The germline gives CDR1 SGHVS, CDR2 FQNEAQ. The CDR3 contains 13 residues. In DNA, the CDR3 is TGTGCCAGCAGCTTAGTTGGGGGAAGAAAACTGTTTTTT. Protein product: CASSLVGGRKLFF. The full variable domain, in which reference TRBV7-8 and TRBJ1-4 provide the parts outside the CDR3, is GAGVSQSPRYKVAKRGQDVALRCDPISGHVSLFWYQQALGQGPEFLTYFQNEAQLDKSGLPSDRFFAERPEGSVSTLKIQRTQQEDSAVYLCASSLVGGRKLFFGSGTQLSVL.

This clonotype was observed at least ten times. The chain links TRBV7-8 to TRBJ2-2; D is perhaps TRBD2 (6 bases). Per germline, CDR1 SGHVS and CDR2 FQNEAQ. With 2 bases removed from V and 2 bases from J, the gap between germline ends came to 15 bases. This CDR3 is 17 amino acids long. This CDR3 is CASSLLTGLLNTGELFF. The CDR3 bases are TGTGCCAGCAGCTTACTGACGGGACTTCTAAACACCGGGGAGCTGTTTTTT.

A few counts support this clonotype. The chain uses TRBV7-2 and TRBJ2-6; the D is unclear. The germline gives CDR1 SGHTA, CDR2 FQGNSA. This CDR3 contains 14 residues. V lost 5 bases and J 5 bases, leaving 10 bases between the germline ends. The CDR3 DNA reads TGTGCCAGCAGCCTATCCGGTAGGGCCAACGTCCTGACTTTC. Its protein product is CASSLSGRANVLTF.

The chain is built from TRBV6-6 and TRBJ2-1; no reliable D call. Germline V gene data show CDR1 as MNHNY and CDR2 as SVGAGI (reference sequence). This CDR3 is built from 14 residues. Trimming took 7 bases from V and 6 from J, leaving 16 bases between them. The CDR3 DNA reads TGTGCCAGCACCCCTTCGGGCGCTCCCAATGAGCAGTTCTTC. This gives the protein CASTPSGAPNEQFF.

The V and J genes are TRBV5-6 and TRBJ1-2; D possibly corresponds to TRBD1 (5 bases). Germline CDR1 SGHDT, CDR2 YYEEEE. This CDR3 comprises 16 residues. V was clipped by 2 bases and J by 4 bases, with 18 bases between them. The CDR3 sequence: CASSFVGVTGSYGYTF. Here the CDR3 DNA reads TGTGCCAGCAGCTTTGTAGGGGTTACTGGGAGCTATGGCTACACCTTC.

This clonotype was detected ten times or more. The gene calls are TRBV7-2 and TRBJ1-3; D is perhaps TRBD1 (5 bases). The CDR3 consists of 15 residues. Trimming shortened V by 2 bases and J by 0 bases, and 8 bases separated the two germline ends. From germline, CDR1 is SGHTA and CDR2 FQGNSA. CDR3 sequence (DNA): TGTGCCAGCAGCTTATTAGGGGCCTCTGGAAACACCATATATTTT. Its protein product is CASSLLGASGNTIYF.

This clonotype has a handful of counts. The chain couples TRBV28 to TRBJ1-2; 7 bases are a match to TRBD1. Losses at the gene ends were 6 bases for V and 3 bases for J; bases not matched to a gene: 1. Germline V gene lookup returns CDR1 MDHEN and CDR2 SYDVKM. The CDR3 runs to 12 residues. CDR3 sequence (DNA): TGTGCCAGCAGGGGGACAGACTATGGCTACACCTTC. Protein: CASRGTDYGYTF.

About this clonotype: Relative to the germline gene, one junction end is altered; a read error may explain this. The V call is TRBV9, the J call TRBJ1-1; D is perhaps TRBD1 (6 bases). Germline V lookup: CDR1 SGDLS, CDR2 YYNGEE. The CDR3 has 14 amino acids. The CDR3 region is CASSEGNRATEAFF. The CDR3 DNA follows: TGTGCCAGCAGCGAGGGGAACAGGGCCACTGAAGCTTTCTTC.

J is TRBJ1-1 and V is TRBV7-6, with D perhaps TRBD1 (6 bases). This CDR3 is 13 amino acids long. V lost 7 bases to trimming and J lost 5 bases, with 14 bases between them. Germline-derived CDR1 and CDR2 are SGHVS and FNYEAQ. CDR3 protein: CASKDSQGTEAFF. As DNA, the CDR3 is TGTGCCAGCAAGGACAGCCAAGGGACTGAAGCTTTCTTT.

About this clonotype: Compared with germline, one end of the junction differs, possibly owing to a read error. CDR3 DNA sequence: TGTGCCAGCACCTTAGTGAGGGCTGAAGCTTTCTTT. Protein sequence: CASTLVRAEAFF. The chain carries TRBV7-4 and TRBJ1-1; D unclear. This CDR3 spans 12 amino acids. Germline CDR1 reads SGHVT; CDR2 reads SQSDAQ.